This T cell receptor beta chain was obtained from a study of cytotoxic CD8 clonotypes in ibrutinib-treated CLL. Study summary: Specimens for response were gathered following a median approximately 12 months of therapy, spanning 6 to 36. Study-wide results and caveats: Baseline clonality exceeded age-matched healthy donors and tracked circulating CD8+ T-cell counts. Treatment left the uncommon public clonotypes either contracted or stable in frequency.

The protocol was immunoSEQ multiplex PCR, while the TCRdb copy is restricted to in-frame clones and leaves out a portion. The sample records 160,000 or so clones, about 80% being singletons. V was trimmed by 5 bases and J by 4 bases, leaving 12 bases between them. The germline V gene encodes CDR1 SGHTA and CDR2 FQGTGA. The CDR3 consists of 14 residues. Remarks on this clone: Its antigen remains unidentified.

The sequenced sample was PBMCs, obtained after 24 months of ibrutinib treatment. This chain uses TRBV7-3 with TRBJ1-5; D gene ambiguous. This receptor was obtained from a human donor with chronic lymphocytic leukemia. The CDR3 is CASSPGSDNQPQHF. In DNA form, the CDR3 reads TGTGCCAGCAGCCCCGGAAGCGATAATCAGCCCCAGCATTTT.